The text below deals with one T cell receptor (beta chain). Authors' data handling: Scientists estimated how many nucleated cells there were by amplifying reference gene primers. Profiled with immunoSEQ multiplex PCR; TCRdb holds only in-frame clones, not every one. The D gene and trimming were derived from the DNA, and the V and J assignments and clone size from that table. Of some 120,000 clones in the sample, 75% to 95% were seen once. This entry comes from a study of blood T cell repertoires in COVID-19. Overall study context: Italy, Spain and the United States were the sources of the convalescent and acute COVID-19 samples. T cells, B-cell-depleted T cells, or PBMCs provided the cDNA or gDNA that served as material.

The CDR3 is 13 amino acids. The V and J ends lost 8 bases and 9 bases, in that order; junction bases with no gene match: 7. Germline CDR1 reads ENHRY; CDR2 reads SYGVKD. The TCR comes from a human donor with active COVID-19. The donor label of this sample is uncertain. The V and J genes are TRBV10-3 and TRBJ2-1, with 10 nucleotides matching TRBD2. Sequenced: peripheral blood. In nucleotides, the CDR3 is TGTGCCATCGGGAGCGGGGGGGTTACTGAGCAGTTCTTC. Translating it yields CAIGSGGVTEQFF.